This record covers a single T cell receptor beta chain. Antigen unknown. These data are taken from a study of cytomegalovirus exposure and HLA in healthy donors. The study ran its PCR with 60 Vbeta and 13 Jbeta primers. Sequencing used immunoSEQ multiplex PCR; TCRdb keeps in-frame clones, though not all of them. The sample includes 150,000 to 200,000 clones. The CDR3 is 15 residues long. V shed 7 bases and J 0 bases; nucleotides not matched to a gene: 4. Germline loops: CDR1 SNHLY, CDR2 FYNNEI. Whole-study findings and limits: As a later analysis showed, several of the most significant clusters appeared to be linked to common viral pathogens. 87-base-pair reads could not separate some V segments, including TRBV6-2 and TRBV6-3.

The receptor was isolated from a woman aged 55-70 years in good health and CMV-seronegative. J is TRBJ1-5 and V is TRBV2; 9 bases are a match to TRBD1. The sample was PBMCs. The CDR3 nucleotides are TGTGCCAGCATGGACAGGGGTTATAGCAATCAGCCCCAGCATTTT. Encoded protein: CASMDRGYSNQPQHF.